This is a list of T cell receptor beta chains from one sample in a study of glioma-infiltrating T cells after dendritic cell vaccination. TCRdb's table, derived via immunoSEQ multiplex PCR, lists solely in-frame clones and lacks some. This sample has tens of thousands of clones, with about nine tenths found just once. The sequencing used blood, collected after dendritic cell vaccination. All receptors derive from a human donor with glioblastoma. The CDR3 runs from the conserved cysteine through the conserved F or W. The order of the fields is V gene, clone size, J gene, D gene, CDR3 protein, CDR3 DNA. A D gene is named only where the DNA matches it firmly. Size is stated for part of the rows, as once, few or many counts, or as a class when the clone is expanded.

V: TRBV19
size: -
J: TRBJ1-1
D: -
CDR3: CAQGGNTEAFF
DNA: TGTGCCCAAGGGGGGAACACTGAAGCTTTCTTT

V: TRBV7-9
size: -
J: TRBJ2-1
D: TRBD1
CDR3: CASSLSTGVNEQFF
DNA: TGTGCCAGCAGCTTATCGACAGGGGTGAATGAGCAGTTCTTC

V: TRBV7-9
size: -
J: TRBJ1-1
D: -
CDR3: CASSFSRGFDTEAFF
DNA: TGTGCCAGCAGCTTTAGTAGGGGGTTTGACACTGAAGCTTTCTTT

V: TRBV5-1
size: -
J: TRBJ1-2
D: TRBD1
CDR3: CASSWGQEGYGYTF
DNA: TGCGCCAGCAGCTGGGGACAGGAGGGCTATGGCTACACCTTC

V: TRBV7-7
size: -
J: TRBJ2-3
D: TRBD2
CDR3: CASSPGLAASTDTQYF
DNA: TGTGCTAGCAGCCCGGGACTAGCGGCTAGCACAGATACGCAGTATTTT

V: TRBV2
size: -
J: TRBJ2-5
D: TRBD2
CDR3: CASRGTSGGYETQYF
DNA: TGTGCCAGCAGAGGGACTAGCGGGGGGTATGAGACCCAGTACTTC

V: TRBV19
size: -
J: TRBJ2-1
D: TRBD1
CDR3: CASSMYRGKYNEQFF
DNA: TGTGCCAGTAGTATGTACAGGGGTAAATACAATGAGCAGTTCTTC

V: TRBV19
size: few
J: TRBJ1-3
D: TRBD1
CDR3: CASSVGQGGGNTIYF
DNA: TGTGCCAGTAGTGTAGGACAGGGAGGAGGAAACACCATATATTTT

V: TRBV6-6
size: few
J: TRBJ2-3
D: -
CDR3: CASSYGPRADTQYF
DNA: TGTGCCAGCAGTTACGGCCCTAGAGCAGATACGCAGTATTTT

V: TRBV10-3
size: few
J: TRBJ2-1
D: TRBD1
CDR3: CAISEGTGPLGLVQVEQFF
DNA: TGTGCCATCAGTGAAGGGACAGGGCCCCTTGGTTTGGTGCAGGTTGAGCAGTTCTTC

V: TRBV5-1
size: -
J: TRBJ2-5
D: TRBD1
CDR3: CASSFSGTGVEETQYF
DNA: TGCGCCAGCAGTTTCTCCGGGACAGGGGTTGAGGAGACCCAGTACTTC

V: TRBV6-5
size: -
J: TRBJ2-2
D: -
CDR3: CASSYSRSSGTGELFF
DNA: TGTGCCAGCAGTTACTCCCGATCCTCCGGGACCGGGGAGCTGTTTTTT

V: TRBV6-6
size: once
J: TRBJ2-5
D: -
CDR3: CASSYLVAVETQYF
DNA: TGTGCCAGCAGTTACCTAGTGGCAGTGGAGACCCAGTACTTC

V: TRBV5-1
size: -
J: TRBJ2-2
D: -
CDR3: CASSLEQTGELFF
DNA: TGCGCCAGCAGCTTGGAACAGACCGGGGAGCTGTTTTTT

V: TRBV19
size: once
J: TRBJ2-1
D: -
CDR3: CASSMGALMVEQFF
DNA: TGTGCCAGTAGTATGGGGGCGCTTATGGTTGAGCAGTTCTTC

V: TRBV7-2
size: -
J: TRBJ2-7
D: TRBD1
CDR3: CASTKDRGSYEQYF
DNA: TGTGCCAGCACCAAGGACAGGGGGAGCTACGAGCAGTACTTC

V: TRBV5-6
size: -
J: TRBJ2-1
D: TRBD2
CDR3: CASSLPAREAGGGNEQFF
DNA: TGTGCCAGCAGCTTGCCGGCCCGGGAAGCGGGGGGAGGGAATGAGCAGTTCTTC

V: TRBV12-5
size: -
J: TRBJ2-5
D: -
CDR3: CASGLRQGLETQYF
DNA: TGTGCTAGTGGTTTGCGGCAGGGACTGGAGACCCAGTACTTC

V: TRBV23-1
size: -
J: TRBJ2-7
D: TRBD2
CDR3: CASGGDRRFSYEQYF
DNA: TGCGCCAGCGGGGGGGACCGCAGATTCTCCTACGAGCAGTACTTC

V: TRBV5-5
size: -
J: TRBJ1-4
D: TRBD1
CDR3: CASSLGARTGDEKLFF
DNA: TGTGCCAGCAGCCTCGGGGCCCGGACAGGGGATGAAAAACTGTTTTTT

V: TRBV7-6
size: -
J: TRBJ2-1
D: TRBD2
CDR3: CASSLAVGLAGPNEQFF
DNA: TGTGCCAGCAGCTTAGCCGTCGGACTAGCGGGTCCTAATGAGCAGTTCTTC

V: TRBV7-2
size: -
J: TRBJ2-5
D: -
CDR3: CASSYAGVQETQYF
DNA: TGTGCCAGCAGCTATGCCGGGGTGCAAGAGACCCAGTACTTC

V: TRBV6-5
size: -
J: TRBJ2-7
D: TRBD1
CDR3: CASSAGTGYEQYF
DNA: TGTGCCAGCAGCGCCGGGACAGGGTACGAGCAGTACTTC

V: TRBV7-9
size: -
J: TRBJ1-2
D: -
CDR3: CASSSVATEGALRGGYTF
DNA: TGTGCCAGCAGCTCGGTGGCAACGGAAGGGGCCCTTCGGGGGGGCTACACCTTC

V: TRBV10-3
size: -
J: TRBJ1-5
D: -
CDR3: CAISERGEGQPQHF
DNA: TGTGCCATCAGTGAGCGGGGGGAGGGCCAGCCCCAGCATTTT

V: TRBV6-5
size: -
J: TRBJ1-5
D: -
CDR3: CASSYSFQTLQHF
DNA: TGTGCCAGCAGTTACTCGTTCCAAACTCTCCAGCATTTT